The 13 T cell receptor beta chains reported below all come from one sample, sequenced in a study of type 1 regulatory T cells. These receptors have no known antigen. TCRdb passed the reads through MiXCR, listing each CDR3 protein once. The top ten hold 20% to 30% of the sample, which has thousands of distinct CDR3 sequences, around 35% seen once. Points from the study as a whole: Compared with non-type 1 regulatory T cells, type 1 regulatory T cells showed a more restricted TCR repertoire.

Sequencing used cultured type 1 regulatory T (Tr1) cells, either the whole culture or a sorted fraction (not recorded which). These receptors originate from a human donor in good health.

The sample holds many counts of this clonotype. The chain carries TRBV27 and TRBJ2-7; the D gene is possibly TRBD2 (6 bases). Germline V gives CDR1 MNHEY, CDR2 SMNVEV (reference sequence). V was shortened by 5 bases and J by 6 bases, with 17 bases between the two germline ends. The CDR3 consists of 14 residues. For the CDR3, the DNA is TGTGCCAGCAGTCCTGGGACTGGAGCGAGCGAGCAGTACTTC. This codes for CASSPGTGASEQYF.

A few counts support this clonotype. V is TRBV18 and J is TRBJ2-5, with 8 bases identical to TRBD2. V shed 2 bases, J shed 5 bases, and the junction held 7 bases outside the gene matches. Germline V gene lookup returns CDR1 KGHSH and CDR2 LQKENI. The CDR3 has 15 amino acids. CDR3 sequence (DNA): TGTGCCAGCTCACCAAAAACTAGCGGTGGGGAGACCCAGTACTTC. It specifies CASSPKTSGGETQYF.

This clonotype is medium-sized (0.01 to 0.1%) within its sample. The V call is TRBV7-2, the J call TRBJ2-7; the match to TRBD2 covers 9 bases. This CDR3 contains 15 residues. Germline V gene data show CDR1 as SGHTA and CDR2 as FQGNSA. V trimming: 1 base; J trimming: 6 bases; junction bases outside the gene matches: 7. CDR3 DNA sequence: TGTGCCAGCAGCTTAGTGTCGGGACTAGCATCCGAGCAGTACTTC. Translated: CASSLVSGLASEQYF.

This clonotype is labeled as hyperexpanded. V and J are TRBV28 and TRBJ2-7; D unclear. Between the trimmed V and J ends, which lost 3 bases and 6 bases, there was a span of 6 bases. Germline loops: CDR1 MDHEN, CDR2 SYDVKM. There are 11 residues in the CDR3. CDR3 residues: CASSLGFEQYF. CDR3 nucleotide sequence: TGTGCCAGCAGTTTGGGGTTCGAGCAGTACTTC. Combining the CDR3 with reference TRBV28 and TRBJ2-7 gives the whole variable domain DVKVTQSSRYLVKRTGEKVFLECVQDMDHENMFWYRQDPGLGLRLIYFSYDVKMKEKGDIPEGYSVSREKKERFSLILESASTNQTSMYLCASSLGFEQYFGPGTRLTVT.

The rearrangement links TRBV5-1 to TRBJ1-1; 10 bases align to TRBD1. This CDR3 has 13 residues. Germline V CDR1 and CDR2: SGHRS, YFSETQ. The V gene end was trimmed by 4 bases and the J gene end by 6 bases; junction bases not matched to a gene: 3. Here the CDR3 DNA reads TGCGCCAGCAGCCACGGACAGGGGGCTGAAGCTTTCTTT. This encodes CASSHGQGAEAFF.

This clonotype was observed once. The chain is built from TRBV10-3 and TRBJ2-1; 9 bases are shared with TRBD2. The V gene end was trimmed by 6 bases and the J gene end by 10 bases; junction bases not matched to a gene: 13. Germline V gene lookup returns CDR1 ENHRY and CDR2 SYGVKD. The CDR3 runs to 15 residues. CDR3: CAISRMAGGPQEQFF. In nucleotides, the CDR3 is TGTGCCATCAGCCGGATGGCGGGAGGGCCGCAAGAGCAGTTCTTC.

This clonotype qualifies as medium-sized. The rearrangement joins TRBV7-2 to TRBJ1-1, with 8 bases that match TRBD1. The CDR3 covers 13 residues. Germline CDR1 is SGHTA and CDR2 is FQGNSA. V lost 5 bases to trimming and J lost 7 bases; unmatched junction nucleotides: 6. The CDR3 loop is CASSADRGREAFF. The CDR3, as DNA: TGTGCCAGCAGCGCAGACAGGGGTCGTGAAGCTTTCTTT.

The chain has TRBV12-3 or TRBV12-4 and TRBJ2-7; unclear D gene. The CDR3 runs to 11 residues. Trimming took off 5 bases at V and 5 bases at J, with 7 bases between the two ends. The CDR3 loop reads CASSIWDEQYF. DNA for the CDR3: TGTGCCAGCAGTATATGGGACGAGCAGTACTTC.

This clonotype appeared a few times. J is TRBJ1-5 and V is TRBV7-8; 10 positions agree with TRBD1. CDR1 and CDR2 (germline): SGHVS, FQNEAQ. With 5 bases clipped from V and 4 bases from J, the junction kept 17 bases outside the gene matches. The CDR3 runs to 19 residues. The CDR3 bases are TGTGCCAGCAGCCTCACGGTGCTCGGCGGGACAGGGGTAAATCAGCCCCAGCATTTT. Translated: CASSLTVLGGTGVNQPQHF.

This clonotype was seen many times. The V call is TRBV30, the J call TRBJ1-2; D possibly corresponds to TRBD1 (6 bases). This CDR3 contains 14 residues. The V gene lost 2 bases and the J gene lost 8 bases, with 18 bases spanning the gap. Per germline, CDR1 GTSNPN and CDR2 SVGIG (reference sequence). The CDR3 sequence: CAWSSRTAAGGYTF. In nucleotides, the CDR3 is TGTGCCTGGAGTTCCCGGACAGCGGCGGGAGGCTACACCTTC.

There are a few counts of this clonotype. V is TRBV6-5 and J is TRBJ2-7, with a weak D call TRBD2 (5 bases). The CDR3 spans 12 residues. CDR1 and CDR2 (germline): MNHEY, SVGAGI. The ends were cut back, 7 bases at V and 4 bases at J, with 11 bases in the middle. The CDR3 is CASTYWRYEQYF. The DNA for the CDR3 is TGTGCCAGCACCTACTGGAGGTACGAGCAGTACTTC.

This clonotype is classed as medium-sized. The V gene is TRBV5-4, the J gene TRBJ1-6, with D perhaps TRBD1 (6 bases). Germline V CDR1 and CDR2: SGHNT, YYREEE (reference sequence). V lost 0 bases and J 10 bases, leaving 14 bases between the germline ends. This CDR3 region has 15 residues. CDR3 coding DNA: TGTGCCAGCAGCTTGGATGTGGGGGCGCAATCACCCCTCCACTTT. It is translated as CASSLDVGAQSPLHF. The variable domain in full, completed from reference TRBV5-4 and TRBJ1-6, reads ETGVTQSPTHLIKTRGQQVTLRCSSQSGHNTVSWYQQALGQGPQFIFQYYREEENGRGNFPPRFSGLQFPNYSSELNVNALELDDSALYLCASSLDVGAQSPLHFGNGTRLTVT.

In this sample, this clonotype is medium-sized. CDR3 amino acids: CSAREQEVPDTQYF. For the CDR3, the DNA is TGCAGTGCTAGAGAGCAGGAGGTCCCAGATACGCAGTATTTT. The J gene is TRBJ2-3, the V gene TRBV20-1, with D possibly TRBD2 on 5 matching bases. V was shortened by 0 bases and J by 4 bases, with 11 bases between the two germline ends. Germline V gene lookup returns CDR1 DFQATT and CDR2 SNEGSKA (reference sequence). This CDR3 contains 14 residues.